Below are 30 T cell receptor beta chains sequenced from a single sample in a study of cytomegalovirus exposure and HLA in healthy donors. The PCR employed 60 Vbeta primers together with 13 Jbeta primers. Clones were sequenced by immunoSEQ multiplex PCR, and TCRdb holds only the in-frame ones, with some missing. The data show roughly 97,000 clones, roughly a tenth seen once. Specimen: PBMCs. These receptor sequences come from a man aged 35-49 years in good health and CMV-seropositive.

The chain carries TRBV29-1 and TRBJ2-7; a possible D gene is TRBD2 (7 bases). Germline V gene data show CDR1 as SQVTM and CDR2 as ANQGSEA. CDR3 length: 13 amino acids. V was cut by 4 bases and J by 4 bases, with 14 bases left in between. CDR3 DNA sequence: TGCAGCGTTGGGGGGGGCGCTTGGTACGAGCAGTACTTC. It codes for CSVGGGAWYEQYF.

This clone has just a few counts. The chain carries TRBV2 and TRBJ2-1, with 12 bases fitting TRBD2. CDR3 size: 18 residues. Trimming took 7 bases from V and 1 from J; bases not matched to a gene: 11. Germline V lookup: CDR1 SNHLY, CDR2 FYNNEI. The CDR3 here is CASNTSGRPLNSYNEQFF. The CDR3 nucleotides read TGTGCCAGCAACACTAGCGGGAGGCCCCTCAATTCCTACAATGAGCAGTTCTTC.

This clone turned up a few times. The chain is built from TRBV28 and TRBJ2-5; D might be TRBD1 (7 bases). Trimming left V 8 bases short and J 1 base short, with 11 bases between. Germline lookup yields CDR1 MDHEN and CDR2 SYDVKM. The CDR3 is made up of 13 amino acids. The CDR3 loop is CASLRGAQETQYF. CDR3 DNA: TGTGCCAGCCTCAGGGGGGCCCAAGAGACCCAGTACTTC.

The chain recombines TRBV5-4 with TRBJ1-3, with D unresolved. From germline, CDR1 is SGHNT and CDR2 YYREEE (reference sequence). Trimming removed 4 bases at V and 2 bases at J, with 13 bases between. This CDR3 comprises 15 residues. The CDR3 spells CASSGRSGTGNTIYF. Here the CDR3 DNA reads TGTGCCAGCAGCGGCAGGTCGGGAACTGGAAACACCATATATTTT.

The chain uses TRBV7-8 and TRBJ2-1; D gene unclear. Looked up from germline, CDR1 is SGHVS and CDR2 is FQNEAQ. The CDR3 runs to 15 residues. Trimming cost V 5 bases and J 0 bases, with 11 bases left between them. The CDR3 sequence: CASSQHRSSYNEQFF. CDR3 nucleotide sequence: TGTGCCAGCAGCCAACACCGGAGCTCCTACAATGAGCAGTTCTTC.

V and J are TRBV5-1 and TRBJ2-5, with 9 positions matching TRBD2. Germline loops: CDR1 SGHRS, CDR2 YFSETQ. The CDR3 has 16 amino acids. V shed 0 bases, J shed 3 bases, and the junction held 6 bases outside the gene matches. CDR3 nucleotides: TGCGCCAGCAGCTTGGCCGGGACTAGCAGAAAAGAGACCCAGTACTTC. It is translated as CASSLAGTSRKETQYF.

This chain links TRBV6-5 with TRBJ2-5; TRBD2 agrees at 10 bases. The CDR3 has 15 amino acids. The V segment lost 2 bases and the J segment 5 bases; nucleotides outside the gene matches: 5. Germline CDR1 and CDR2: MNHEY and SVGAGI. The CDR3 loop reads CASSYASGSLETQYF. CDR3 nucleotides: TGTGCCAGCAGTTACGCTAGCGGGAGTTTGGAGACCCAGTACTTC.

This clone has more than one count but fewer than ten. This chain connects TRBV5-4 to TRBJ2-7; tentative D call: TRBD2 (5 bases). CDR1 and CDR2 from the germline V gene are SGHNT and YYREEE (reference sequence). V was trimmed by 0 bases and J by 0 bases, leaving 13 bases between them. The CDR3 length is 16 residues. The CDR3 is CASSLDPRASSYEQYF. CDR3 nucleotide sequence: TGTGCCAGCAGCTTGGATCCGCGGGCGAGCTCCTACGAGCAGTACTTC.

This clone turned up a few times. V usage is TRBV4-1 and J usage is TRBJ2-5; D is ambiguous. Germline-derived CDR1 and CDR2 are MGHRA and YSYEKL. V was cut by 3 bases and J by 4 bases, with 9 bases left in between. CDR3 length: 13 amino acids. The CDR3 spells CASSHFVRETQYF. The DNA of the CDR3 is TGCGCCAGCAGCCACTTCGTGCGAGAGACCCAGTACTTC.

This chain links TRBV30 with TRBJ2-5; TRBD2 matches at 14 bases. V trimming: 5 bases; J trimming: 4 bases; junction bases outside the gene matches: 3. The CDR3 sequence is 14 residues long. Per the germline V gene, CDR1 is GTSNPN and CDR2 is SVGIG (reference sequence). Here the CDR3 reads CAWGGLAGAETQYF. DNA for the CDR3: TGTGCCTGGGGGGGACTAGCGGGAGCAGAGACCCAGTACTTC.

V and J are TRBV7-8 and TRBJ2-6; possibly TRBD2 for D (6 bases). This CDR3 is 16 amino acids long. Trimming took off 6 bases at V and 4 bases at J, with 16 bases between the two ends. CDR1 and CDR2 (germline): SGHVS, FQNEAQ. The CDR3 here is CASSSWGAGGANVLTF. The CDR3, as DNA: TGTGCCAGCAGTAGTTGGGGCGCGGGAGGGGCCAACGTCCTGACTTTC.

This clone has a handful of counts. The V call is TRBV2, the J call TRBJ1-1, with a possible D match to TRBD1 (6 bases). Germline V CDR1 and CDR2: SNHLY, FYNNEI. CDR3 length: 16 residues. The ends were cut back, 6 bases at V and 3 bases at J, with 20 bases in the middle. The DNA for the CDR3 is TGTGCCAGCAGGGAACGGACAGCCCGGGTTGACACTGAAGCTTTCTTT. Translating gives CASRERTARVDTEAFF.

The V and J genes are TRBV7-9 and TRBJ1-1; TRBD1 matches at 7 bases. V lost 4 bases to trimming and J lost 1 base; unmatched junction nucleotides: 9. This CDR3 is built from 16 residues. Per the germline V gene, CDR1 is SEHNR and CDR2 is FQNEAQ (reference sequence). The CDR3 DNA reads TGTGCCAGCAGCTCATTTAGAGGGACAGCGAACACTGAAGCTTTCTTT. Amino acids: CASSSFRGTANTEAFF. Supplemented by reference TRBV7-9 and TRBJ1-1, the full variable domain reads DTGVSQNPRHKITKRGQNVTFRCDPISEHNRLYWYRQTLGQGPEFLTYFQNEAQLEKSRLLSDRFSAERPKGSFSTLEIQRTEQGDSAMYLCASSSFRGTANTEAFFGQGTRLTVV.

Note on this clone: This sample includes further DNA sequences coding for the same CDR3. V gene TRBV5-1 combines with J gene TRBJ2-1; the D gene is possibly TRBD2 (5 bases). Germline values: CDR1 SGHRS, CDR2 YFSETQ. This CDR3 contains 15 residues. The V gene lost 0 bases and the J gene lost 0 bases, with 7 bases spanning the gap. For the CDR3, the DNA is TGCGCCAGCAGCTTGGATGGGAGCTCCTACAATGAGCAGTTCTTC. Protein product: CASSLDGSSYNEQFF. Full variable domain (remainder filled in from reference TRBV5-1 and TRBJ2-1): KAGVTQTPRYLIKTRGQQVTLSCSPISGHRSVSWYQQTPGQGLQFLFEYFSETQRNKGNFPGRFSGRQFSNSRSEMNVSTLELGDSALYLCASSLDGSSYNEQFFGPGTRLTVL.

This rearrangement joins TRBV19 to TRBJ2-7, with D possibly being TRBD2 (5 bases). Trimming removed 4 bases at V and 1 base at J, with 14 bases between. CDR3 length: 15 residues. The germline V gene has CDR1 LNHDA and CDR2 SQIVND (reference sequence). CDR3 DNA sequence: TGTGCCAGTAGTAAGATCGGAGGATCGTCCTACGAGCAGTACTTC. It yields the protein CASSKIGGSSYEQYF.

The table lists this clone with a few counts. Additional DNA sequences in this sample encode the identical CDR3. J is TRBJ1-2 and V is TRBV28, with TRBD1 matching over 8 bases. CDR3 length: 15 amino acids. CDR1 and CDR2 (germline): MDHEN, SYDVKM. V lost 4 bases and J lost 5; bases outside the gene matches: 9. CDR3 residues: CASSSPGQGVYGYTF. The CDR3 region has the DNA TGTGCCAGCAGTTCCCCTGGACAGGGAGTTTATGGCTACACCTTC.

With respect to this clone: This CDR3 is also generated by other DNA sequences in the sample. The V gene is TRBV7-9, the J gene TRBJ1-2; a weak D match, TRBD1 (5 bases). V lost 1 base and J lost 4, with 13 bases in between. The CDR3 runs 15 residues. CDR1 SEHNR and CDR2 FQNEAQ come from the germline V gene (reference sequence). CDR3 in amino acids: CASSLGEGTGYGYTF. In DNA form, the CDR3 reads TGTGCCAGCAGCTTAGGGGAGGGAACAGGCTATGGCTACACCTTC.

This chain joins TRBV7-2 and TRBJ1-2; 7 bases fit TRBD1. V shed 1 base and J 6 bases; nucleotides not matched to a gene: 11. The CDR3 is 16 amino acids. CDR1 and CDR2 from the germline V gene are SGHTA and FQGNSA. The CDR3 DNA follows: TGTGCCAGCAGCTTAGTGGTAGGCACAGGGGAGAATGGCTACACCTTC. It translates to CASSLVVGTGENGYTF.

With respect to this clone: A junction boundary mismatches the germline segment, possibly from a read error. The chain recombines TRBV6-1 with TRBJ1-1; D remains unclear. This CDR3 has 14 residues. Germline V gene sequence: CDR1 MNHNS, CDR2 SASEGT. CDR3 in DNA: TGTGCCAGCAGTGAATTAAGAATTTCCCCTGAGGCTTTCTTT. Protein: CASSELRISPEAFF.

This clone was counted a few times. The gene calls are TRBV4-3 and TRBJ1-5; TRBD1 agrees at 9 bases. The CDR3 is 15 amino acids. Germline V gene lookup returns CDR1 LGHNA and CDR2 YSLEER. The ends lost 6 bases at V and 5 bases at J; junction bases unmatched: 8. CDR3 bases: TGCGCCAGCAGTCCTACGGGACAGGGCGATCAGCCCCAGCATTTT. It is translated as CASSPTGQGDQPQHF.

The J gene is TRBJ2-3, the V gene TRBV21-1; no check of the table's D call, TRBD2, against the DNA was made. TRBV21-1 represents a pseudogene. This CDR3 spans 14 amino acids. This chain's CDR3 is CASILRGSTDTQYF. DNA of the CDR3: TGTGCCAGCATATTAAGAGGGAGCACAGATACGCAGTATTTT.

V and J are TRBV5-1 and TRBJ2-5, with no clear D. CDR1 is SGHRS and CDR2 is YFSETQ in the germline V gene. The CDR3 length is 14 residues. V lost 3 bases and J lost 1, with 10 bases in between. For the CDR3, the DNA is TGCGCCAGCAGCTCTACCGGGTTCCAAGAGACCCAGTACTTC. It yields the protein CASSSTGFQETQYF.

Only a few counts were recorded for this clone. The rearrangement joins TRBV6-5 to TRBJ2-5, with TRBD2 matching over 8 bases. The CDR3 is 15 amino acids. The V and J ends lost 0 bases and 4 bases, in that order; junction bases with no gene match: 4. CDR1 is MNHEY, CDR2 SVGAGI, per germline. This CDR3 reads CASSYSSGGGETQYF. CDR3 DNA sequence: TGTGCCAGCAGTTACTCGAGCGGGGGAGGAGAGACCCAGTACTTC.

This sequence joins TRBV27 and TRBJ1-4, with TRBD1 as a possible D gene (6 bases). The V gene lost 5 bases and the J gene lost 0 bases, with 10 bases spanning the gap. CDR3 length equals 15 residues. CDR1 MNHEY and CDR2 SMNVEV come from the germline V gene (reference sequence). The CDR3 sequence: CASSPDRTTNEKLFF. The CDR3 DNA sequence: TGTGCCAGCAGTCCCGACAGGACAACTAATGAAAAACTGTTTTTT.

This clone occurred a few times. The chain recombines TRBV9 with TRBJ1-2; TRBD1 might be the D (5 bases). The germline V gene has CDR1 SGDLS and CDR2 YYNGEE. The CDR3 has 14 amino acids. Trimming left V 3 bases short and J 3 bases short, with 12 bases between. The CDR3 DNA follows: TGTGCCAGCAGCGAGCGGGGGACTGACTATGGCTACACCTTC. Protein product: CASSERGTDYGYTF.

The rearrangement joins TRBV7-9 to TRBJ2-1; possible D gene TRBD2, 6 bases. With 3 bases removed from V and 6 bases from J, the gap between germline ends came to 12 bases. The CDR3 has 14 residues. In germline, CDR1 is SEHNR, CDR2 FQNEAQ (reference sequence). The CDR3, as DNA: TGTGCCAGCAGCTTCCCGGGACTTGCCAATGAGCAGTTCTTC. Protein product: CASSFPGLANEQFF.

This clone was detected a few times. This may be a read error: a much more frequent sequence differs by one nucleotide. The rearrangement joins TRBV7-9 to TRBJ2-5; D is unclear. Per germline, CDR1 SEHNR and CDR2 FQNEAQ (reference sequence). The CDR3 totals 11 residues. V lost 4 bases, J lost 3 bases, and 3 bases lay in between. For the CDR3, the DNA is TGTGCCAGCAGCTCAGAAGAGACCCAGTACTTC. Protein: CASSSEETQYF. Together with reference TRBV7-9 and TRBJ2-5, the CDR3 gives the full variable domain: DTGVSQNPRHKITKRGQNVTFRCDPISEHNRLYWYRQTLGQGPEFLTYFQNEAQLEKSRLLSDRFSAERPKGSFSTLEIQRTEQGDSAMYLCASSSEETQYFGPGTRLLVL.

Comment on this clone: One end of the junction varies from germline; a read error may be responsible. The V and J genes are TRBV5-6 and TRBJ1-1; no reliable D call. The CDR3 is 15 residues long. In germline, CDR1 is SGHDT, CDR2 YYEEEE. The CDR3 region has the DNA TGTGCCGGCAGCCCTGACCCCCTGGGGAGAGGTGAAGCTTTCTTT. Protein: CAGSPDPLGRGEAFF.

DNA of the CDR3: TGTGCCATCAGTGAGTCGTGGTCGAGTTACAATGAGCAGTTCTTC. It encodes CAISESWSSYNEQFF. The rearrangement links TRBV10-3 to TRBJ2-1; D gene uncertain. This CDR3 has 15 amino acids. From germline, CDR1 is ENHRY and CDR2 SYGVKD. Trimming removed 0 bases from V and 4 bases from J, with 10 bases in between.

This clone was picked up a small number of times. This chain joins TRBV13 and TRBJ2-1, with 10 bases matching TRBD1. V shed 5 bases and J 8 bases; nucleotides not matched to a gene: 9. The CDR3 length is 15 residues. CDR1 PRHDT and CDR2 FYEKMQ come from the germline V gene (reference sequence). In DNA form, the CDR3 reads TGTGCCAGCAGCCCGACAGGGGGCGCGGGAGATGAGCAGTTCTTC. Translated: CASSPTGGAGDEQFF.